Sequencing of this TCR beta chain was carried out in a study of blood T cell repertoires in COVID-19. Study as a whole: The samples span acute and convalescent COVID-19 from the United States, Italy and Spain. T cells, B-cell-depleted T cells, or PBMCs provided the cDNA or gDNA that served as material.

Only a few counts were recorded for this clone. How the authors handled the data: Nucleated cell number was recorded as an estimate derived from reference gene primer amplification. Sequencing was performed with immunoSEQ multiplex PCR; in TCRdb, only in-frame clones are kept and a portion is missing. The DNA was the basis for D and trimming; V, J and clone size are from that table. The table includes around 78,000 clones, roughly 88% detected once. Input material: peripheral blood. This clonotype was obtained from a human donor in a cohort sampled during active COVID-19.

In nucleotides, the CDR3 is TGTGCCACCAGCAGAGATCAGGGACTAGCGGGAGGCGAGCAGTACTTC. Residues: CATSRDQGLAGGEQYF. The chain is built from TRBV15 and TRBJ2-7; 15 bases are shared with TRBD2. CDR1 and CDR2 from the germline V gene are LNHNV and YYDKDF (reference sequence). This CDR3 has 16 residues. With 0 bases clipped from V and 6 bases from J, the junction kept 3 bases outside the gene matches.